The clone carrying this T cell receptor (beta chain) came up a few times. Its antigen is as yet unknown. Other DNA sequences in the same sample also yield this CDR3. The study reverse transcribed the entire isolated RNA, so it sequenced expressed TCRB transcripts. Mean read depth for naive, central memory and regulatory T cell samples was some 3.8 million reads. Data came from immunoSEQ multiplex PCR; TCRdb stores just in-frame clones and leaves some out. The top ten hold approximately 0.039% of the sample, which has about 660,000 clones, roughly an eighth seen once. These data come from a study of beta chain features in type 1 diabetes. Study-wide results and caveats: When Type 1 diabetes patients were examined, their TCRB CDR3s proved moderately but significantly shorter in all four CD4+ subsets.

One heparinised draw, averaging roughly 110 mL, was taken per donor. CD4+ cells of the naive, central memory, regulatory and stem cell-like memory types were sorted via CD45RO/CCR7/CD25/CD127/CD95/CD27. From germline, CDR1 is SNHLY and CDR2 FYNNEI. V was clipped by 1 base and J by 4 bases, with 5 bases between them. CDR3 length: 13 residues. The sequence came from a man aged 18-30 years with type 1 diabetes. The sequenced sample consisted of naive CD4+ T cells from blood. The rearrangement uses TRBV2 and TRBJ2-1; D is undetermined. The CDR3 nucleotides are TGTGCCAGCAGTGAAGGACCTTACAATGAGCAGTTCTTC. Protein: CASSEGPYNEQFF.